A single sample gave rise to the 30 T cell receptor beta chains below, sequenced in a study of glioma-infiltrating T cells (dated by TCRdb to about 2016). TCRdb lists the instrument as Illumina MiSeq. TCR alpha and beta CDR3 regions were amplified with the iRepertoire nested amplicon-rescue multiplex PCR (arm-PCR) platform from RNA. The raw public data were reprocessed by TCRdb itself: fastp quality trimming at Q25, MiXCR clonotype calling, in-frame beta chains only. Identical CDR3 proteins give one entry, which carries the most common genes and DNA. The sample data list a few hundred thousand distinct CDR3 sequences, and roughly 41% of these were observed just once. Around 11% of the sample is in the top ten clones. Material: glioma tissue, nonneoplastic brain tissue, or PBMCs (not recorded which). The receptors stem from a human donor with low-grade glioma or glioblastoma, undergoing nonglioma brain surgery, or in good health (not recorded which).

The chain recombines TRBV4-1 with TRBJ2-7, with D perhaps TRBD2 (5 bases). This CDR3 has 16 residues. V gave up 3 bases and J gave up 0 bases, with 15 bases separating them. Per germline, CDR1 MGHRA and CDR2 YSYEKL. The CDR3 is CASSQDTRPFSYEQYF. The CDR3 coding sequence is TGCGCCAGCAGCCAGGATACTAGGCCGTTCTCCTACGAGCAGTACTTC.

The V call is TRBV2, the J call TRBJ1-2; 7 nucleotides agree with TRBD1. Per germline, CDR1 SNHLY and CDR2 FYNNEI. V lost 11 bases to trimming and J lost 4 bases; unmatched junction nucleotides: 16. The CDR3 extends over 15 amino acids. The CDR3 DNA follows: TGTGCCGACGAATATGACAGGGCTGATTTCTATGGCTACACCTTC. Translated: CADEYDRADFYGYTF.

This clonotype has ten or more counts. The rearrangement joins TRBV25-1 to TRBJ2-1, with D unresolved. The CDR3 contains 12 residues. Germline assignment: CDR1 MGHDK and CDR2 SYGVNS. Trimming removed 3 bases at V and 8 bases at J, with 8 bases between. Here the CDR3 DNA reads TGTGCCAGCAGTGACCCTATGTATGAGCAGTTCTTC. Its translation: CASSDPMYEQFF.

This chain connects TRBV4-1 to TRBJ2-4; D is unclear. This CDR3 region has 17 residues. The V gene lost 0 bases and the J gene lost 0 bases, with 12 bases spanning the gap. Germline V gene sequence: CDR1 MGHRA, CDR2 YSYEKL. The CDR3 region has the DNA TGCGCCAGCAGCCAAGAGTCAGGTTCCCTAGCCAAAAACATTCAGTACTTC. Residues: CASSQESGSLAKNIQYF.

This chain links TRBV7-9 with TRBJ2-5; the D gene is possibly TRBD1 (5 bases). Germline-derived CDR1 and CDR2 are SEHNR and FQNEAQ (reference sequence). The germline V and J ends were trimmed by 4 bases and 5 bases, with 11 bases remaining between them. This CDR3 has 13 amino acids. This CDR3 is CASSYKTGETQYF. The CDR3 DNA sequence: TGTGCCAGCAGCTACAAAACAGGCGAGACCCAGTACTTC. The whole variable domain, remainder taken from reference TRBV7-9 and TRBJ2-5, is DTGVSQNPRHKITKRGQNVTFRCDPISEHNRLYWYRQTLGQGPEFLTYFQNEAQLEKSRLLSDRFSAERPKGSFSTLEIQRTEQGDSAMYLCASSYKTGETQYFGPGTRLLVL.

This chain joins TRBV5-8 and TRBJ1-1; no firm D call. The CDR3 is 16 amino acids. V was trimmed by 4 bases and J by 3 bases, leaving 19 bases between them. Germline loops: CDR1 SGHTS, CDR2 YDEGEE. The CDR3, as DNA: TGTGCCAGCAGCCCGGAGGACCCGCTGCGGCACACTGAAGCTTTCTTT. Translated, it gives CASSPEDPLRHTEAFF.

Concerning this clonotype: The junction differs from germline at one of its ends, possibly a read error. The gene calls are TRBV15 and TRBJ2-6; D unresolved. Germline lookup yields CDR1 LNHNV and CDR2 YYDKDF (reference sequence). This CDR3 has 15 amino acids. The CDR3, as DNA: TGTGCCACCAGCAGAGGGGGATCTGGGGACAACGTCCTGACTTTC. Residues: CATSRGGSGDNVLTF.

This clonotype was observed a handful of times. The chain uses TRBV20-1 and TRBJ2-7; 15 positions agree with TRBD2. CDR3 size: 19 residues. CDR1 and CDR2 from the germline V gene are DFQATT and SNEGSKA (reference sequence). Unmatched junction bases numbered 15, after V lost 6 bases and J lost 0 bases. The CDR3 here is CSATGLAGGSGIHSYEQYF. CDR3 bases: TGCAGTGCCACTGGACTAGCGGGAGGGTCGGGGATACACTCCTACGAGCAGTACTTC.

A note on this clonotype: Since no conserved phenylalanine or tryptophan closes the CDR3, a read error is the likely cause. The V gene is TRBV11-2, the J gene TRBJ2-5, with TRBD1 matching 9 bases. In germline, CDR1 is SGHAT, CDR2 FQNNGV. The CDR3 contains 16 residues. This CDR3 reads CASSLGLQGARETQYC. The CDR3 coding sequence is TGCGCCAGCAGCCTCGGACTACAGGGGGCGCGGGAGACCCAGTACTGC.

This clonotype came up many times. The chain carries TRBV6-1 and TRBJ1-6; D uncertain. Germline V gene data show CDR1 as MNHNS and CDR2 as SASEGT. Trimming removed 5 bases from V and 3 bases from J, with 8 bases in between. The CDR3 sequence is 14 residues long. In DNA, the CDR3 is TGTGCCAGCAGTACGGGGATCTATAATTCACCCCTCCACTTT. This codes for CASSTGIYNSPLHF.

This clonotype was seen repeatedly, ten times or more. The chain joins TRBV6-2 or TRBV6-3 to TRBJ1-2; perhaps TRBD1 as D (5 bases). Germline loops: CDR1 MNHEY, CDR2 SVGEGT. Deletions cut 5 bases from V and 4 bases from J, with 11 bases between. This CDR3 has 13 residues. CDR3 sequence reads: CASSGAVSYGYTF. The CDR3 DNA follows: TGTGCCAGCAGTGGGGCAGTGTCCTATGGCTACACCTTC.

This clonotype was counted only a few times. The V call is TRBV7-2, the J call TRBJ1-1; 9 nucleotides line up with TRBD1. CDR1 and CDR2 from the germline V gene are SGHTA and FQGNSA. This CDR3 spans 15 amino acids. The trim removed 5 bases at V and 1 base at J, leaving 5 bases unmatched. The CDR3 DNA sequence: TGTGCCAGCAGCCGCCGGACAGGGGAGAACACTGAAGCTTTCTTT. It translates to CASSRRTGENTEAFF.

With respect to this clonotype: This could be a read error, since a much larger clone is one nucleotide away. Likely a read error: the CDR3 ends without its conserved phenylalanine or tryptophan. The CDR3 region has the DNA TGCAGTGCCGCTAGGTCAGGGCAGAATAATGAGCAGTTCCTC. Its protein is CSAARSGQNNEQFL. The rearrangement uses TRBV20-1 and TRBJ2-1, with TRBD1 as a possible D gene (5 bases). The CDR3 consists of 14 residues. Per germline, CDR1 DFQATT and CDR2 SNEGSKA (reference sequence). V dropped 6 bases and J dropped 7 bases, with 19 bases sitting between them.

This clonotype was seen ten or more times. The chain couples TRBV6-1 to TRBJ2-1; 10 nucleotides match TRBD2. The CDR3 spans 14 residues. Germline CDR1 is MNHNS and CDR2 is SASEGT. After removal of 5 bases from V and 9 bases from J, the junction contained 7 bases not matched to a gene. The CDR3 DNA reads TGTGCCAGCAGTCACAGCGGGAGGGTAGGTGAGCAGTTCTTC. The encoded protein is CASSHSGRVGEQFF.

This clonotype appeared many times. An end of the junction does not agree with germline; a read error may underlie this. The genes are TRBV11-2 and TRBJ2-1, with a tentative D call TRBD2 (5 bases). The CDR3 spans 13 residues. Per germline, CDR1 SGHAT and CDR2 FQNNGV. CDR3 in amino acids: CASSLGLNNEQFF. The CDR3 DNA reads TGCGCCAGCAGCCTAGGACTCAACAATGAGCAGTTCTTC.

Many counts were recorded for this clonotype. This sequence joins TRBV27 and TRBJ2-5; TRBD2 is a possible D gene (6 bases). Germline CDR1 reads MNHEY; CDR2 reads SMNVEV (reference sequence). The V end was cut by 3 bases, the J end by 3 bases, with 14 bases between. The CDR3 sequence is 15 residues long. DNA for the CDR3: TGTGCCAGCAGTTTCGGTCTAGCGCTTAAAGAGACCCAGTACTTC. This codes for CASSFGLALKETQYF.

On this clonotype itself: A read error may explain this, as a much larger clone is one base away. V usage is TRBV20-1 and J usage is TRBJ1-5; 9 bases are a match to TRBD1. The CDR3 loop spans 16 amino acids. Germline-derived CDR1 and CDR2 are DFQATT and SNEGSKA (reference sequence). The CDR3 DNA reads TGCAGTGCTAGAGATCGGAGGACAGGGGTTAGCCAGCCCGAGCATTTT. Protein product: CSARDRRTGVSQPEHF.

This clonotype has ten or more counts. This chain links TRBV15 with TRBJ2-7; D ambiguous. There are 14 residues in the CDR3. Trimming removed 0 bases from V and 0 bases from J, with 6 bases in between. Germline values: CDR1 LNHNV, CDR2 YYDKDF (reference sequence). The CDR3 DNA follows: TGTGCCACCAGCAGAGAGGCTAACTCCTACGAGCAGTACTTC. Encoded protein: CATSREANSYEQYF.

Of note for this clonotype: Being one base from a much bigger clone, this may be a read error. Likely a read error: the CDR3 ends without its conserved phenylalanine or tryptophan. The V and J genes are TRBV28 and TRBJ1-3; D gene ambiguous. Germline values: CDR1 MDHEN, CDR2 SYDVKM. Trimming pared 7 bases from V and 0 bases from J, leaving 10 bases between. This CDR3 comprises 14 residues. CDR3 bases: TGTGCCAGCAACTCACCCACCTCTGGAAACACCATATATCTT. The encoded protein is CASNSPTSGNTIYL.

This chain joins TRBV24-1 and TRBJ2-1, with 10 bases matching TRBD2. V lost 2 bases and J lost 3; bases outside the gene matches: 3. Germline-derived CDR1 and CDR2 are KGHDR and SFDVKD. The CDR3 spans 16 residues. The CDR3 DNA sequence: TGTGCCACCAGTGATTGGGGGACTAGCGACTACAATGAGCAGTTCTTC. Its translation: CATSDWGTSDYNEQFF.

A remark on this clonotype: A junction end diverges from the germline sequence, so it may reflect a read error. V and J are TRBV6-2 or TRBV6-3 and TRBJ1-6, with D maybe TRBD1 (5 bases). The CDR3 totals 14 residues. Germline V gives CDR1 MNHEY, CDR2 SVGEGT. The CDR3 loop is CASSSGPGVSPLHF. CDR3 in DNA: TGTGCCAGCAGCTCGGGACCCGGCGTCTCACCACTCCACTTT.

The table lists this clonotype with a few counts. The rearrangement joins TRBV6-2 or TRBV6-3 to TRBJ2-7; 12 bases map to TRBD2. The V and J ends lost 2 bases and 4 bases, in that order; junction bases with no gene match: 6. The CDR3 has 16 amino acids. Germline loops: CDR1 MNHEY, CDR2 SVGEGT. CDR3 coding DNA: TGTGCCAGCAGTTACCCGGCTAGCGGGAGGGCGTACGAGCAGTACTTC. Translation gives CASSYPASGRAYEQYF.

On this clonotype: This may come from a read error, since a much larger clone is one base off. The chain uses TRBV27 and TRBJ2-3; 7 nucleotides match TRBD1. The CDR3 covers 16 residues. Looked up from germline, CDR1 is MNHEY and CDR2 is SMNVEV (reference sequence). The V segment lost 4 bases and the J segment 2 bases; nucleotides outside the gene matches: 9. The CDR3 reads CASSYSITGVTDTQYF. The CDR3, as DNA: TGTGCCAGCAGTTACTCGATAACAGGGGTCACAGATACGCAGTATTTT.

This chain connects TRBV15 to TRBJ2-2, with 9 bases aligning to TRBD1. The CDR3 totals 17 residues. Trimming removed 2 bases from V and 7 bases from J; junction bases left unmatched: 11. Germline V CDR1 and CDR2: LNHNV, YYDKDF (reference sequence). The CDR3 DNA sequence: TGTGCCACCAGCAGAACCCCCCCGGGACAGGGATACGGGGAGCTGTTTTTT. The encoded protein is CATSRTPPGQGYGELFF.

This clonotype was counted only a few times. The chain recombines TRBV4-2 with TRBJ1-6; tentative D call: TRBD1 (6 bases). CDR1 LGHNA and CDR2 YNFKEQ come from the germline V gene. V was shortened by 5 bases and J by 0 bases, with 11 bases between the two germline ends. This CDR3 is built from 16 residues. The DNA of the CDR3 is TGTGCCAGCAGCTACAACAGGGCCTCCTATAATTCACCCCTCCACTTT. It encodes CASSYNRASYNSPLHF.

This clonotype appeared once. A junction boundary mismatches the germline segment, possibly from a read error. The V call is TRBV2, the J call TRBJ1-2; D gene unclear. There are 13 residues in the CDR3. CDR1 SNHLY and CDR2 FYNNEI come from the germline V gene. CDR3 nucleotide sequence: TGTGCCAGCAGGAGGTCTCGGCAGGAGGGCTACGCCTTC. Translated: CASRRSRQEGYAF.

A note on this clonotype: An end of the junction does not agree with germline; a read error may underlie this. The chain uses TRBV2 and TRBJ1-4; TRBD1 agrees at 7 bases. The CDR3 is 14 amino acids. The germline V gene has CDR1 SNHLY and CDR2 FYNNEI. CDR3 coding DNA: TGTGCCAGCGAATACAGGGGAGGGGGTGAAAAACTGTTGTTT. It is translated as CASEYRGGGEKLLF.

The chain recombines TRBV27 with TRBJ1-3; 9 nucleotides align to TRBD1. The germline V gene encodes CDR1 MNHEY and CDR2 SMNVEV (reference sequence). The length of the CDR3 is 15 residues. Trimming removed 9 bases from V and 4 bases from J; junction bases left unmatched: 10. The CDR3, as DNA: TGTGCCAGGCGACGGACAGGGGAATCGGGAAACACCATATATTTT. This gives the protein CARRRTGESGNTIYF.

The rearrangement links TRBV24-1 to TRBJ2-1; 9 nucleotides match TRBD2. This CDR3 region has 13 residues. Germline CDR1 is KGHDR and CDR2 is SFDVKD. J gave up 10 bases and V 3 bases, and 3 bases lay outside the gene matches. The CDR3 region is CATSDLLAGEQFF. The CDR3 region has the DNA TGTGCCACCAGTGATCTTCTAGCGGGGGAGCAGTTCTTC.

Ten or more counts support this clonotype. The rearrangement joins TRBV20-1 to TRBJ2-3; TRBD2 might be the D (6 bases). In germline, CDR1 is DFQATT, CDR2 SNEGSKA (reference sequence). CDR3 size: 11 residues. Between the trimmed V and J ends, which lost 7 bases and 6 bases, there was a span of 11 bases. Here the CDR3 DNA reads TGCAGTGTCGAGGGAGGTGATACGCAGTATTTT. It codes for CSVEGGDTQYF.